These 30 T cell receptor beta chains were all obtained from the same sample, sequenced in a study of cytomegalovirus exposure and HLA in healthy donors (dated by TCRdb to the late 2010s). The protocol used for the library was the immunoSEQ multiplex PCR assay. The multiplex PCR relied on a mix of 60 forward primers for TCR Vbeta segments and 13 reverse primers for TCR Jbeta segments. TCRdb's version of the immuneACCESS table is confined to in-frame rearrangements and falls short of the full clone set. An unresolved V gene accounts for under half of the shortfall where checked; the remainder is of unknown origin. Counted in this sample were tens of thousands of clones; around three quarters of them appeared once. Approximately 7.8% of the sample comes from the top ten. Sequenced sample: PBMCs. These receptors originate from a man in his 60s in good health and CMV-seronegative.

The rearrangement joins TRBV10-3 to TRBJ1-1; 8 bases match TRBD1. Germline CDR1 ENHRY, CDR2 SYGVKD. CDR3 size: 11 residues. J was trimmed by 3 bases and V by 11 bases; bases with no gene match: 2. The CDR3: CAVQGDTEAFF. The CDR3 DNA reads as TGTGCCGTACAGGGGGACACTGAAGCTTTCTTT.

CDR3 DNA sequence: TGTGCCAGCAACAAGGAGGGTAAGAACACTGAAGCTTTCTTT. It encodes CASNKEGKNTEAFF. The chain carries TRBV2 and TRBJ1-1, with unresolved D. The V gene's germline CDR1 is SNHLY and CDR2 FYNNEI. The ends were cut back, 7 bases at V and 1 base at J, with 13 bases in the middle. This CDR3 comprises 14 residues.

The chain joins TRBV6-5 to TRBJ1-6; 7 positions agree with TRBD1. After removal of 6 bases from V and 11 bases from J, the junction contained 7 bases not matched to a gene. The V gene's germline CDR1 is MNHEY and CDR2 SVGAGI. The CDR3 extends over 13 amino acids. The CDR3 DNA follows: TGTGCCAGCAGAACAGGGGCAGGGCCACCCCTCCACTTT. It encodes CASRTGAGPPLHF.

The J gene is TRBJ2-2, the V gene TRBV25-1, with TRBD1 matching 7 bases. The germline CDR1 and CDR2 sequences are MGHDK and SYGVNS. The CDR3 length is 18 residues. V lost 3 bases to trimming and J lost 4 bases; unmatched junction nucleotides: 14. The CDR3 nucleotides are TGTGCCAGCAGTGATACTAGTGCCCAGGGGGTTGGCACCGGGGAGCTGTTTTTT. This encodes CASSDTSAQGVGTGELFF.

This clone was seen once. J is TRBJ2-5 and V is TRBV5-1; TRBD1 matches 7 bases. CDR3 length equals 15 residues. The germline gives CDR1 SGHRS, CDR2 YFSETQ. The V gene end was trimmed by 3 bases and the J gene end by 4 bases; junction bases not matched to a gene: 9. The CDR3 DNA reads TGCGCCAGCAGCTCGGTCAGGGGGAACGGAGAGACCCAGTACTTC. It specifies CASSSVRGNGETQYF. The complete variable domain, with remaining parts taken from reference TRBV5-1 and TRBJ2-5, reads KAGVTQTPRYLIKTRGQQVTLSCSPISGHRSVSWYQQTPGQGLQFLFEYFSETQRNKGNFPGRFSGRQFSNSRSEMNVSTLELGDSALYLCASSSVRGNGETQYFGPGTRLLVL.

The chain employs TRBV9 and TRBJ1-6, with D possibly TRBD1 on 6 matching bases. Germline-derived CDR1 and CDR2 are SGDLS and YYNGEE. Trimming took 4 bases from V and 8 from J, leaving 16 bases between them. The CDR3 contains 15 residues. CDR3 sequence (DNA): TGTGCCAGCAGCTTGGGAGCGGGGGCAGATTCACCCCTCCACTTT. As protein: CASSLGAGADSPLHF.

The chain couples TRBV11-2 to TRBJ2-3; 11 nucleotides match TRBD2. V lost 5 bases to trimming and J lost 2 bases; unmatched junction nucleotides: 9. The CDR3 extends over 17 amino acids. Germline CDR1 is SGHAT and CDR2 is FQNNGV. CDR3 in DNA: TGTGCCAGCAGCCCCTCCCTAGCGGGAGGACTCACAGATACGCAGTATTTT. As protein: CASSPSLAGGLTDTQYF.

CDR3 DNA sequence: TGCGCCAGCAGCGCCGCACAGGGAATGAACGGCTACACCTTC. Its translation: CASSAAQGMNGYTF. The genes are TRBV5-1 and TRBJ1-2; a possible D gene is TRBD1 (6 bases). The V end was cut by 4 bases, the J end by 8 bases, with 18 bases between. This CDR3 contains 14 residues. Germline V gene sequence: CDR1 SGHRS, CDR2 YFSETQ.

This chain links TRBV7-2 with TRBJ2-1; tentatively, D is TRBD2 (6 bases). Deletions cut 0 bases from V and 0 bases from J, with 12 bases between. From germline, CDR1 is SGHTA and CDR2 FQGNSA. The CDR3 runs to 17 residues. CDR3 sequence: CASSLAGDGSSYNEQFF. The CDR3 DNA reads TGTGCCAGCAGCTTAGCGGGGGACGGGAGCTCCTACAATGAGCAGTTCTTC.

V gene TRBV7-2 combines with J gene TRBJ1-2; no clear D gene. Germline CDR1 SGHTA, CDR2 FQGNSA. V was trimmed by 5 bases and J by 5 bases, leaving 12 bases between them. CDR3 length: 13 residues. The CDR3 sequence: CASSLTSLYGYTF. As DNA, the CDR3 is TGTGCCAGCAGCCTTACCAGTTTATATGGCTACACCTTC.

V and J are TRBV6-6 and TRBJ2-7, with TRBD1 identical over 8 bases. The ends lost 0 bases at V and 0 bases at J; junction bases unmatched: 4. This CDR3 is 16 amino acids long. From germline, CDR1 is MNHNY and CDR2 SVGAGI (reference sequence). CDR3 nucleotides: TGTGCCAGCAGTTACTCTAGGACAGGGAGCTCCTACGAGCAGTACTTC. Translation: CASSYSRTGSSYEQYF.

The chain employs TRBV12-5 and TRBJ1-2, with D tentatively TRBD1 (5 bases). Germline CDR1 is LGHNT and CDR2 is FRNRAP. V was trimmed by 7 bases and J by 7 bases, leaving 16 bases between them. CDR3 length: 13 residues. CDR3 DNA sequence: TGTGCTAGTGCGGCGGGGGTTCTTGGTGGCTACACCTTC. It encodes CASAAGVLGGYTF. The full variable domain, rest sourced from reference TRBV12-5 and TRBJ1-2, is DARVTQTPRHKVTEMGQEVTMRCQPILGHNTVFWYRQTMMQGLELLAYFRNRAPLDDSGMPKDRFSAEMPDATLATLKIQPSEPRDSAVYFCASAAGVLGGYTFGSGTRLTVV.

The chain combines TRBV25-1 with TRBJ1-1; TRBD1 matches at 7 bases. This CDR3 contains 14 residues. The V gene end was trimmed by 1 base and the J gene end by 10 bases; junction bases not matched to a gene: 9. Germline loops: CDR1 MGHDK, CDR2 SYGVNS. CDR3 region: CASSELEGATRAFF. CDR3 in DNA: TGTGCCAGCAGTGAATTGGAGGGGGCCACTAGAGCTTTCTTT.

This clone turned up a few times. The V gene is TRBV5-4, the J gene TRBJ2-3; TRBD1 matches at 7 bases. The CDR3 has 14 residues. CDR1 and CDR2 from the germline V gene are SGHNT and YYREEE (reference sequence). After removal of 3 bases from V and 2 bases from J, the junction contained 3 bases not matched to a gene. CDR3 amino acids: CASSWGQSTDTQYF. CDR3 DNA: TGTGCCAGCAGCTGGGGACAGTCCACAGATACGCAGTATTTT.

The chain uses TRBV18 and TRBJ1-1; no clear D. This CDR3 contains 16 residues. V was pared by 0 bases and J by 1 base, with 12 bases between. Germline V gene data show CDR1 as KGHSH and CDR2 as LQKENI. The CDR3 sequence is CASSPPFGTENTEAFF. CDR3 coding DNA: TGTGCCAGCTCACCACCTTTTGGAACAGAGAACACTGAAGCTTTCTTT.

The chain employs TRBV27 and TRBJ2-5; a possible D gene is TRBD2 (5 bases). There are 14 residues in the CDR3. Germline V gene sequence: CDR1 MNHEY, CDR2 SMNVEV (reference sequence). V dropped 3 bases and J dropped 4 bases, with 12 bases sitting between them. CDR3 protein: CASSLKGRGETQYF. CDR3 sequence (DNA): TGTGCCAGCAGTTTGAAAGGACGGGGAGAGACCCAGTACTTC.

This sequence joins TRBV4-2 and TRBJ2-7; D not certain. The V end lost 3 bases, the J end lost 2 bases, and 14 bases lay between the germline ends. Germline loops: CDR1 LGHNA, CDR2 YNFKEQ. This CDR3 spans 15 amino acids. In DNA form, the CDR3 reads TGTGCCAGCAGCCATGATCCCGGTAGTCCCTACGAGCAGTACTTC. Translated, it gives CASSHDPGSPYEQYF.

The gene calls are TRBV7-2 and TRBJ2-3; D may be TRBD1 (5 bases). The CDR3 is 17 residues long. V was cut by 1 base and J by 3 bases, with 17 bases left in between. CDR1 and CDR2 from the germline V gene are SGHTA and FQGNSA. Here the CDR3 reads CASSLEPSGSPTDTQYF. For the CDR3, the DNA is TGTGCCAGCAGCTTAGAACCTTCAGGGTCCCCGACAGATACGCAGTATTTT.

A note on this clone: The junction and the germline gene differ at one end; a read error may be behind it. CDR3 amino acids: CATSREDYPLGLDF. As DNA, the CDR3 is TGTGCCACCAGCAGAGAGGACTACCCCCTAGGGTTGGACTTC. This chain connects TRBV15 to TRBJ2-7; possibly TRBD2 for D (6 bases). The germline CDR1 and CDR2 sequences are LNHNV and YYDKDF (reference sequence). This CDR3 is 14 amino acids long.

This clone was counted between two and nine times. The V and J genes are TRBV5-4 and TRBJ2-7, with 10 nucleotides matching TRBD1. Trimming cost V 0 bases and J 2 bases; bases outside gene matches: 5. Germline loops: CDR1 SGHNT, CDR2 YYREEE (reference sequence). The CDR3 spans 16 residues. The CDR3 sequence is CASSLGGQGIPYEQYF. In DNA, the CDR3 is TGTGCCAGCAGCTTGGGGGGACAGGGGATCCCCTACGAGCAGTACTTC.

V is TRBV6-6 and J is TRBJ1-2, with D possibly being TRBD1 (5 bases). The V end was cut by 7 bases, the J end by 4 bases, with 13 bases between. The CDR3 covers 13 residues. Germline V gene sequence: CDR1 MNHNY, CDR2 SVGAGI (reference sequence). CDR3 DNA: TGTGCCAGCAATCAGGGAACAGGCTATGGCTACACCTTC. Its protein product is CASNQGTGYGYTF.

The chain joins TRBV5-1 to TRBJ1-2; D remains unclear. The germline V gene encodes CDR1 SGHRS and CDR2 YFSETQ. This CDR3 has 15 residues. The germline V and J ends were trimmed by 1 base and 6 bases, with 16 bases remaining between them. In DNA, the CDR3 is TGCGCCAGCAGCTTGACGGAGTGGAGGGAGGATGGCTACACCTTC. It encodes CASSLTEWREDGYTF.

The chain uses TRBV7-2 and TRBJ2-1; 11 bases fit TRBD1. Germline CDR1 reads SGHTA; CDR2 reads FQGNSA. The CDR3 has 15 amino acids. The V segment lost 5 bases and the J segment 3 bases; nucleotides outside the gene matches: 3. CDR3: CASSPGTGGYNEQFF. The CDR3 DNA reads TGTGCCAGCAGCCCCGGGACAGGGGGCTACAATGAGCAGTTCTTC. The full variable domain, in which reference TRBV7-2 and TRBJ2-1 provide the parts outside the CDR3, is GAGVSQSPSNKVTEKGKDVELRCDPISGHTALYWYRQSLGQGLEFLIYFQGNSAPDKSGLPSDRFSAERTGGSVSTLTIQRTQQEDSAVYLCASSPGTGGYNEQFFGPGTRLTVL.

The J gene is TRBJ2-5, the V gene TRBV28; TRBD2 matches at 8 bases. Germline V gene lookup returns CDR1 MDHEN and CDR2 SYDVKM. The CDR3 has 14 residues. Trimming cost V 6 bases and J 4 bases; bases outside gene matches: 7. This CDR3 is CASSQREFRETQYF. DNA of the CDR3: TGTGCCAGCAGCCAGCGGGAGTTCCGAGAGACCCAGTACTTC.

The V gene is TRBV9, the J gene TRBJ1-4, with TRBD1 identical over 9 bases. The CDR3 runs 14 residues. Looked up from germline, CDR1 is SGDLS and CDR2 is YYNGEE. Trimming took 2 bases from V and 7 from J; bases not matched to a gene: 3. In DNA form, the CDR3 reads TGTGCCAGCAGCGTGGGACAGGGCGGTGAAAAACTGTTTTTT. It yields the protein CASSVGQGGEKLFF.

This clone has a handful of counts. CDR3 nucleotides: TGTGCCAGCAGGGGGGGTTGGGAGACCCAGTACTTC. Translating gives CASRGGWETQYF. The chain is built from TRBV2 and TRBJ2-5; maybe TRBD2 (6 bases). The CDR3 extends over 12 amino acids. The V and J ends lost 6 bases and 5 bases respectively, with 10 bases between them. Germline V gene sequence: CDR1 SNHLY, CDR2 FYNNEI.

This clone has only one observation. V and J are TRBV7-2 and TRBJ2-2; TRBD2 might be the D (7 bases). The germline V and J ends were trimmed by 1 base and 6 bases, with 21 bases remaining between them. Germline V gene sequence: CDR1 SGHTA, CDR2 FQGNSA. The length of the CDR3 is 18 residues. The DNA of the CDR3 is TGTGCCAGCAGCTTAGTCCGGGTCGTTGGGGGGGCAGCCGGGGAGCTGTTTTTT. Its translation: CASSLVRVVGGAAGELFF.

The chain joins TRBV29-1 to TRBJ2-7; possible D gene TRBD2, 6 bases. Trimming cost V 4 bases and J 2 bases, with 9 bases left between them. Germline loops: CDR1 SQVTM, CDR2 ANQGSEA. There are 12 residues in the CDR3. The CDR3: CSVGDSAYEQYF. The CDR3 DNA reads TGCAGCGTTGGGGACTCCGCCTACGAGCAGTACTTC.

Only a few counts were recorded for this clone. The chain combines TRBV7-2 with TRBJ2-3; no clear D gene. Trimming pared 5 bases from V and 6 bases from J, leaving 18 bases between. This CDR3 has 15 amino acids. Per the germline V gene, CDR1 is SGHTA and CDR2 is FQGNSA. This CDR3 is CASSQGGSEIDTQYF. The CDR3 DNA is TGTGCCAGCAGCCAAGGCGGAAGCGAGATTGATACGCAGTATTTT.

The chain combines TRBV19 with TRBJ1-4, with D unclear. The CDR3 contains 16 residues. Trimming removed 3 bases at V and 4 bases at J, with 15 bases between. Germline loops: CDR1 LNHDA, CDR2 SQIVND (reference sequence). The CDR3 coding sequence is TGTGCCAGTAGTATCTCTCTGACGGGAAATAATGAAAAACTGTTTTTT. Its protein is CASSISLTGNNEKLFF. The complete variable domain, with remaining parts taken from reference TRBV19 and TRBJ1-4, reads DGGITQSPKYLFRKEGQNVTLSCEQNLNHDAMYWYRQDPGQGLRLIYYSQIVNDFQKGDIAEGYSVSREKKESFPLTVTSAQKNPTAFYLCASSISLTGNNEKLFFGSGTQLSVL.